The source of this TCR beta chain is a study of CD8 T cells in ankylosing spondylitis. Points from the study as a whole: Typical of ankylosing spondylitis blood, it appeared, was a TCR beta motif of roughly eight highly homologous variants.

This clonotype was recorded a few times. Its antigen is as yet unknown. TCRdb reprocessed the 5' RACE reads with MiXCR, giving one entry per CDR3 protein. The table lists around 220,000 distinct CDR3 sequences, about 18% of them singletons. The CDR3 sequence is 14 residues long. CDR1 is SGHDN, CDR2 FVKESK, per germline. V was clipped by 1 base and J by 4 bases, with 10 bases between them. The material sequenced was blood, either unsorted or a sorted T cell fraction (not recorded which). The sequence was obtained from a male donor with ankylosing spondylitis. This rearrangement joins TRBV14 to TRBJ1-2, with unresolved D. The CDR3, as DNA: TGTGCCAGCAGCCAAGTGGCGGGCCCCTATGGCTACACCTTC. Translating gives CASSQVAGPYGYTF.